The TCR beta chain described here comes from a study of identical twins. TCRdb re-analysed the 5' RACE reads in MiXCR, keeping a single row per CDR3 protein. The sample includes 1.5 million or so distinct CDR3 sequences, more than 30% of them seen just once. From germline, CDR1 is LGHNA and CDR2 YNFKEQ. CDR3 size: 15 residues. V shed 0 bases and J 6 bases; nucleotides not matched to a gene: 5. The source is a newborn girl in good health. The sample consisted of cord blood. The chain carries TRBV4-2 and TRBJ1-5; 7 bases line up with TRBD1. CDR3 sequence reads: CASSQEQGGVQPQHF. For the CDR3, the DNA is TGTGCCAGCAGCCAAGAACAAGGGGGCGTTCAGCCCCAGCATTTT.